This TCR beta chain was identified in a study of metastatic and nonmetastatic thyroid tumors. The overall study: Repertoire comparisons spanned blood and tumor or nodule tissue from malignant and benign thyroid patients. Findings and limits, study-wide: Reports indicated that malignant thyroid tumors showed significantly higher TCR beta diversity than benign nodules did, in blood and tumor.

Authors' data handling: Researchers built a distant-metastasis classifier for papillary thyroid cancer that drew on CDR3 differences across clinicopathological groups. TCRdb reanalyzed the PCR reads via MiXCR. Clone size and V and J calls follow TCRdb, not the original study. The repertoire has around 40,000 clones, about 18% of them found once; the top ten carry about 6.8%. Among the patients, none had received any treatment before thyroid surgery. In regard to this clone: Its antigen is not identified.

Germline trimming cut 7 bases from V and 6 bases from J; bases unmatched to any gene: 14. CDR3 size: 15 residues. CDR1 and CDR2 (germline): SEHNR, FQNEAQ (reference sequence). The V gene is TRBV7-9, the J gene TRBJ2-7; 8 nucleotides agree with TRBD1. The receptor comes from a male donor with papillary thyroid cancer or a benign thyroid nodule (not recorded which). Some clones in this sample may be carry-over from other donors' samples. The sequenced sample consisted of blood. The CDR3 region is CASISAWTGTPEQYF. The CDR3 bases are TGTGCCAGCATCTCCGCCTGGACAGGGACCCCCGAGCAGTACTTC.